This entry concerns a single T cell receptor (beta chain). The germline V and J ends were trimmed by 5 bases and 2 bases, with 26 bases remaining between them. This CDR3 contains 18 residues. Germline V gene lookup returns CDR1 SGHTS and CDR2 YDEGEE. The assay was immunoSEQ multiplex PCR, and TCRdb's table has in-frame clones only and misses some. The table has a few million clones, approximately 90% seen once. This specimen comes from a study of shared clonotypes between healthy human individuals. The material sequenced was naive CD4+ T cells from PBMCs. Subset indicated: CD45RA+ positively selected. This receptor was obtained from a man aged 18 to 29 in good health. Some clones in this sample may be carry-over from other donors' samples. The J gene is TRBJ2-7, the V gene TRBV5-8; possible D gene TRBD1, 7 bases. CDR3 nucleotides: TGTGCCAGCAGTCCGGTTAAGTTTGGACAGGAGGGCACCTACGAGCAGTACTTC. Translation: CASSPVKFGQEGTYEQYF.